Below, 19 T cell receptor beta chains from the same sample are listed, as sequenced in a study of cytomegalovirus exposure and HLA in healthy donors. Researchers ran the PCR with 60 Vbeta and 13 Jbeta primers. TCRdb's copy holds only in-frame clones and misses some; the assay was immunoSEQ multiplex PCR. The sample records roughly 100,000 clones, around 9.1% being singletons. The source material was PBMCs. The receptor source for this set is a man aged 40-49 years in good health and CMV-seropositive.

The rearrangement uses TRBV19 and TRBJ2-2; 9 nucleotides match TRBD1. The germline gives CDR1 LNHDA, CDR2 SQIVND (reference sequence). J lost 6 bases, V lost 8 bases, and 7 bases had no gene match. This CDR3 has 14 amino acids. CDR3 sequence: CASGRTGEAGELFF. CDR3 coding DNA: TGTGCCAGTGGAAGGACAGGGGAGGCCGGGGAGCTGTTTTTT.

The chain employs TRBV7-9 and TRBJ2-1, with a tentative D call TRBD1 (5 bases). V was trimmed by 5 bases and J by 5 bases, leaving 13 bases between them. This CDR3 is 14 amino acids long. Germline CDR1 and CDR2: SEHNR and FQNEAQ (reference sequence). The CDR3 spells CASSHNRQNNEQFF. The CDR3 nucleotides read TGTGCCAGCAGCCACAACCGACAGAACAATGAGCAGTTCTTC.

This clone was counted only a few times. The rearrangement links TRBV11-3 to TRBJ1-2; D call uncertain. Trimming left V 4 bases short and J 7 bases short, with 16 bases between. The CDR3 length is 14 residues. Germline V gene lookup returns CDR1 SGHNT and CDR2 YENEEA. The CDR3 DNA reads as TGTGCCAGCAGCTCTCAAAGCCCCCCCGGTGGCTACACCTTC. Residues: CASSSQSPPGGYTF.

This chain uses TRBV2 with TRBJ1-5, with D unresolved. V lost 7 bases and J 4 bases, leaving 14 bases between the germline ends. This CDR3 is built from 14 residues. Germline values: CDR1 SNHLY, CDR2 FYNNEI. The CDR3 spells CASTEAAENQPQHF. CDR3 coding DNA: TGTGCCAGCACAGAGGCGGCGGAGAATCAGCCCCAGCATTTT.

DNA of the CDR3: TGCGCCAGCAGCTCGGGAGCTCAGGGGAACACTGAAGCTTTCTTT. Its protein product is CASSSGAQGNTEAFF. The V and J genes are TRBV5-1 and TRBJ1-1; D possibly corresponds to TRBD1 (5 bases). Trimming took 3 bases from V and 1 from J, leaving 13 bases between them. The germline V gene has CDR1 SGHRS and CDR2 YFSETQ. The CDR3 is 15 residues long.

The chain carries TRBV19 and TRBJ2-5, with TRBD1 matching over 11 bases. The CDR3 spans 15 residues. CDR1 is LNHDA and CDR2 is SQIVND in the germline V gene (reference sequence). J was trimmed by 4 bases and V by 6 bases; bases with no gene match: 7. The CDR3 nucleotides read TGTGCCAGTAGACCCGCCGGACAGGGGGCAGAGACCCAGTACTTC. Amino acid sequence: CASRPAGQGAETQYF.

This clone was found a few times. V gene TRBV15 combines with J gene TRBJ2-3, with D possibly matching TRBD2 (6 bases). V was clipped by 1 base and J by 1 base, with 12 bases between them. Germline V CDR1 and CDR2: LNHNV, YYDKDF (reference sequence). This CDR3 spans 16 amino acids. The CDR3 here is CATSRAGEYGTDTQYF. DNA of the CDR3: TGTGCCACCAGCAGAGCGGGGGAATATGGCACAGATACGCAGTATTTT.

V gene TRBV10-3 combines with J gene TRBJ1-1, with 10 bases aligning to TRBD1. After removal of 6 bases from V and 11 bases from J, the junction contained 9 bases not matched to a gene. This CDR3 has 13 residues. Germline assignment: CDR1 ENHRY and CDR2 SYGVKD. In DNA form, the CDR3 reads TGTGCCATCAGGACCGGGACAGGGGCTACTGCTTTCTTT. It encodes CAIRTGTGATAFF.

The chain combines TRBV27 with TRBJ2-7, with 9 bases fitting TRBD2. The CDR3 length is 14 residues. J gave up 3 bases and V 6 bases, and 6 bases lay outside the gene matches. Looked up from germline, CDR1 is MNHEY and CDR2 is SMNVEV (reference sequence). CDR3 DNA: TGTGCCAGCAGCCTGACTAGCGGAAACTACGAGCAGTACTTC. Translated, it gives CASSLTSGNYEQYF.

Worth noting for this clone: Other DNA variants within this sample encode the same CDR3. The chain recombines TRBV25-1 with TRBJ1-1; 7 nucleotides line up with TRBD1. Germline V gives CDR1 MGHDK, CDR2 SYGVNS. The CDR3 runs to 15 residues. The J segment lost 3 bases and the V segment lost 1 base, leaving 5 bases of the junction unmatched. This CDR3 is CASSELGGADTEAFF. The CDR3 DNA follows: TGTGCCAGCAGTGAATTAGGGGGCGCGGACACTGAAGCTTTCTTT.

The DNA for the CDR3 is TGCAGCGTTGAGGGGCAGGCGAGCTCCTACAATGAGCAGTTCTTC. Protein product: CSVEGQASSYNEQFF. This chain links TRBV29-1 with TRBJ2-1, with D possibly matching TRBD1 (5 bases). This CDR3 has 15 residues. The V end lost 3 bases, the J end lost 0 bases, and 12 bases lay between the germline ends. Germline V gene data show CDR1 as SQVTM and CDR2 as ANQGSEA.

This clone has just a few counts. The chain is built from TRBV7-9 and TRBJ2-2; TRBD1 aligns across 8 bases. CDR1 SEHNR and CDR2 FQNEAQ come from the germline V gene (reference sequence). The ends lost 1 base at V and 5 bases at J; junction bases unmatched: 3. The CDR3 is 15 amino acids. As DNA, the CDR3 is TGTGCCAGCAGCTTAGGTCAGGGGGCGACCGGGGAGCTGTTTTTT. Translation gives CASSLGQGATGELFF.

CDR3 loop: CASSQDRDYNEQFF. CDR3 DNA sequence: TGCGCCAGCAGCCAAGACAGGGATTACAATGAGCAGTTCTTC. The V gene is TRBV4-3, the J gene TRBJ2-1; weak D call: TRBD1 (5 bases). The germline CDR1 and CDR2 sequences are LGHNA and YSLEER. Trimming left V 0 bases short and J 4 bases short, with 7 bases between. The CDR3 runs 14 residues.

DNA of the CDR3: TGTGCCAGCAGCTTCCGGGACGAGCAGTACTTC. Its protein product is CASSFRDEQYF. This chain joins TRBV2 and TRBJ2-7; D is undetermined. Trimming cost V 6 bases and J 5 bases, with 8 bases left between them. The CDR3 has 11 amino acids. CDR1 and CDR2 (germline): SNHLY, FYNNEI.

This clone was found a few times. The chain recombines TRBV15 with TRBJ1-5; maybe TRBD1 (5 bases). Germline CDR1 LNHNV, CDR2 YYDKDF (reference sequence). The CDR3 is 14 amino acids. The germline V and J ends were trimmed by 0 bases and 7 bases, with 10 bases remaining between them. The CDR3 nucleotides are TGTGCCACCAGCAGAGAGCCAGGGAACCAGCCCCAGCATTTT. It yields the protein CATSREPGNQPQHF.

This clone occurred a few times. The chain is built from TRBV5-8 and TRBJ2-5; possible D gene TRBD1, 6 bases. The DNA end is more similar to TRBJ2-7, so the J call may be wrong. Germline-derived CDR1 and CDR2 are SGHTS and YDEGEE. The CDR3 sequence is 13 residues long. The CDR3 coding sequence is TGTGCCAGCAGCTTGGCCAGGGGTGGCGAGCAGTACTTC. Protein product: CASSLARGGEQYF.

The chain carries TRBV7-9 and TRBJ2-1; D might be TRBD2 (6 bases). The length of the CDR3 is 16 residues. Trimming shortened V by 5 bases and J by 4 bases, and 18 bases separated the two germline ends. CDR1 and CDR2 (germline): SEHNR, FQNEAQ (reference sequence). CDR3 DNA: TGTGCCAGCAGCCCTCAATCTAGCGTCTCGTACAATGAGCAGTTCTTC. This encodes CASSPQSSVSYNEQFF.

The chain recombines TRBV10-3 with TRBJ1-5; D may be TRBD1 (5 bases). The CDR3 has 15 residues. V dropped 6 bases and J dropped 0 bases, with 12 bases sitting between them. Germline-derived CDR1 and CDR2 are ENHRY and SYGVKD. The chain's CDR3 is CAIRWGENSNQPQHF. As DNA, the CDR3 is TGTGCCATCAGGTGGGGGGAGAATAGCAATCAGCCCCAGCATTTT.

This clone was seen only a few times. The V and J genes are TRBV6-1 and TRBJ2-7; 7 nucleotides agree with TRBD1. Germline trimming cut 7 bases from V and 2 bases from J; bases unmatched to any gene: 5. Germline loops: CDR1 MNHNS, CDR2 SASEGT. This CDR3 has 13 amino acids. Written as DNA, the CDR3 is TGTGCCAGCAACCGGGACAGAACCTACGAGCAGTACTTC. It codes for CASNRDRTYEQYF.